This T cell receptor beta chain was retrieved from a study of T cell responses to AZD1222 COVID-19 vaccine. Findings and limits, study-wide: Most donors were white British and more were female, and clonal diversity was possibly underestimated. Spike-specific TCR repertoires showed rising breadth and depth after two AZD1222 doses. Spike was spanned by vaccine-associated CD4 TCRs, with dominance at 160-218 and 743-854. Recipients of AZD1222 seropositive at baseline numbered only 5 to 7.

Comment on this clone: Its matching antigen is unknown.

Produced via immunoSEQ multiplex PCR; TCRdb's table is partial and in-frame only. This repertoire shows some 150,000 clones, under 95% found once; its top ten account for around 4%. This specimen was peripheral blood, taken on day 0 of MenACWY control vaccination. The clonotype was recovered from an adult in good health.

The CDR3 is CASSEFVSLNEKLFF. The CDR3 nucleotides read TGTGCCAGCAGTGAATTCGTCAGCCTTAATGAAAAACTGTTTTTT. This sequence joins TRBV6-1 and TRBJ1-4; D gene ambiguous. The V gene lost 2 bases and the J gene lost 4 bases, with 11 bases spanning the gap. CDR3 length equals 15 residues. Germline V CDR1 and CDR2: MNHNS, SASEGT.